Included here is one T cell receptor (beta chain) sequence, with context. Its antigen is still unknown. Germline and junction disagree at one end, which may indicate a read error. The CDR3 length is 11 residues. Germline values: CDR1 LGHNT, CDR2 FRNRAP. The entry originates in a study of OX40 agonist ivuxolimab in advanced cancers. Assay used: immunoSEQ multiplex PCR; TCRdb lists only in-frame clones, some missing. Of approximately 87,000 clones in the sample, approximately 85% were seen once. Findings and caveats of the study: In the 0.1 to 3.0 mg/kg range, CD4+ and CD8+ blood T cells had expanded clonally by week 6. Mean expanded clone counts were higher in CD8+ than CD4+ T cells. Expansion of clones was among the lowest in partial responders at 0.1-3.0 mg/kg.

The J gene is TRBJ2-1, the V gene TRBV12-5; D gene ambiguous. The origin of this receptor is an adult with an advanced solid tumor such as melanoma, head and neck, liver or kidney cancer. The sequenced sample was CD4+ or CD8+ T cells sorted from blood, obtained in a trial of the OX40 agonist ivuxolimab. The CDR3 bases are TGTGCTAGTGGCTCCTTCAATGAGCAGTTCTTC. Translating it yields CASGSFNEQFF.